Following are 24 T cell receptor beta chains from one sample sequenced in a study of T cell repertoires in cytomegalovirus infection. TCRdb ran MiXCR on the reads and lists one entry per CDR3 protein. The sample shows hundreds of thousands of distinct CDR3 sequences, 30% to 40% of them seen only once. Their antigens are not known. The input for sequencing was cultured PBMCs, taken from culture after CMV antigen stimulation. The receptors here all came from a human donor in good health (CMV status not recorded). Some clones in this sample may be carry-over from other donors' samples.

This clonotype was counted many times. The genes are TRBV19 and TRBJ1-6, with a weak D call TRBD1 (5 bases). CDR1 is LNHDA and CDR2 is SQIVND in the germline V gene (reference sequence). This CDR3 region has 17 residues. Trimming removed 3 bases at V and 0 bases at J, with 12 bases between. CDR3 DNA sequence: TGTGCCAGTAGTATCTCGGCAGGGAGCTCCTATAATTCACCCCTCCACTTT. It translates to CASSISAGSSYNSPLHF.

CDR3 in amino acids: CASIWTGSGSGGRPYEQYF. The CDR3 DNA reads TGTGCCAGCATCTGGACAGGGAGTGGTAGCGGGGGGCGCCCCTACGAGCAGTACTTC. The chain is built from TRBV5-8 and TRBJ2-7; 10 nucleotides line up with TRBD2. The germline CDR1 and CDR2 sequences are SGHTS and YDEGEE. V lost 6 bases and J lost 2; bases outside the gene matches: 20. The CDR3 runs 19 residues.

CDR3 loop: CSARSLSDTQYF. In DNA, the CDR3 is TGCAGTGCTAGGTCTCTCTCGGATACGCAGTATTTT. The rearrangement joins TRBV20-1 to TRBJ2-3; D is ambiguous. CDR1 and CDR2 from the germline V gene are DFQATT and SNEGSKA (reference sequence). Trimming took off 3 bases at V and 6 bases at J, with 10 bases between the two ends. This CDR3 has 12 amino acids.

The count of this clonotype is one. In DNA form, the CDR3 reads TGCGCCAGCGGGGGGAGGATACCTTCCCAACCCCTCCACTTT. It yields the protein CASGGRIPSQPLHF. The chain recombines TRBV4-1 with TRBJ1-6, with D perhaps TRBD1 (5 bases). The CDR3 totals 14 residues. Germline V CDR1 and CDR2: MGHRA, YSYEKL. Trimming left V 8 bases short and J 12 bases short, with 20 bases between.

V and J are TRBV6-2 or TRBV6-3 and TRBJ1-4; D not certain. This CDR3 has 17 residues. Trimming pared 0 bases from V and 6 bases from J, leaving 17 bases between. The germline V gene encodes CDR1 MNHEY and CDR2 SVGEGT. CDR3 in amino acids: CASSYSVLIGEYEKLFF. CDR3 DNA sequence: TGTGCCAGCAGTTACTCCGTTCTGATCGGGGAGTATGAAAAACTGTTTTTT.

The V call is TRBV7-2, the J call TRBJ2-1; perhaps TRBD2 as D (6 bases). The CDR3 extends over 15 amino acids. The ends were cut back, 3 bases at V and 7 bases at J, with 16 bases in the middle. CDR1 is SGHTA, CDR2 FQGNSA, per germline. CDR3 sequence (DNA): TGTGCCAGCAGCTTCAACCCGGGAGTAGGGAATGAGCAGTTCTTC. Its translation: CASSFNPGVGNEQFF. The variable domain in full, completed from reference TRBV7-2 and TRBJ2-1, reads GAGVSQSPSNKVTEKGKDVELRCDPISGHTALYWYRQSLGQGLEFLIYFQGNSAPDKSGLPSDRFSAERTGGSVSTLTIQRTQQEDSAVYLCASSFNPGVGNEQFFGPGTRLTVL.

This chain connects TRBV2 to TRBJ1-6; tentative D call: TRBD1 (5 bases). This CDR3 is built from 16 residues. CDR1 is SNHLY, CDR2 FYNNEI, per germline. Trimming pared 0 bases from V and 7 bases from J, leaving 13 bases between. The CDR3 here is CASSEALGTQNSPLHF. CDR3 in DNA: TGTGCCAGCAGTGAAGCGCTAGGGACGCAAAATTCACCCCTCCACTTT.

This clonotype appeared many times. The V and J genes are TRBV7-2 and TRBJ1-5, with D hard to call. V was pared by 3 bases and J by 1 base, with 10 bases between. Germline CDR1 and CDR2: SGHTA and FQGNSA. This CDR3 spans 15 amino acids. The CDR3: CASSLQPGSNQPQHF. The CDR3 coding sequence is TGTGCCAGCAGCTTGCAACCGGGGAGCAATCAGCCCCAGCATTTT.

This rearrangement joins TRBV28 to TRBJ1-6, with 8 bases matching TRBD1. The CDR3 spans 16 residues. The germline CDR1 and CDR2 sequences are MDHEN and SYDVKM. J lost 9 bases, V lost 4 bases, and 11 bases had no gene match. The CDR3 spells CASSSSPGTGSSPLHF. The CDR3 DNA follows: TGTGCCAGCAGTTCCTCCCCCGGGACAGGCAGTTCACCCCTCCACTTT.

This clonotype was detected a few times. The chain combines TRBV4-1 with TRBJ2-7; 8 nucleotides agree with TRBD1. The CDR3 runs 14 residues. Unmatched junction bases numbered 5, after V lost 2 bases and J lost 5 bases. Germline V lookup: CDR1 MGHRA, CDR2 YSYEKL. This chain's CDR3 is CASSQTDRVNEQYF. DNA for the CDR3: TGCGCCAGCAGCCAAACGGACAGGGTGAACGAGCAGTACTTC.

The chain has TRBV7-9 and TRBJ2-2; 10 bases match TRBD2. Unmatched junction bases numbered 8, after V lost 5 bases and J lost 5 bases. The CDR3 totals 16 residues. Per germline, CDR1 SEHNR and CDR2 FQNEAQ (reference sequence). The CDR3 protein is CASSLLAGDWTGELFF. The CDR3 region has the DNA TGTGCCAGCAGCCTGCTAGCGGGAGATTGGACCGGGGAGCTGTTTTTT.

In its sample, this clonotype was seen a few times. The rearrangement uses TRBV10-3 and TRBJ1-2, with D hard to call. The CDR3 extends over 13 amino acids. V lost 1 base and J lost 4, with 7 bases in between. Germline values: CDR1 ENHRY, CDR2 SYGVKD. The CDR3, as DNA: TGTGCCATCAGTGAGTTAAAACTCTATGGCTACACCTTC. This sequence encodes CAISELKLYGYTF.

As DNA, the CDR3 is TGTGCCAGCAGCTTACGAAGTTCGGGGGCGCTTGGCTACACCTTC. This translates into CASSLRSSGALGYTF. The chain has TRBV5-4 and TRBJ1-2; maybe TRBD1 (6 bases). Looked up from germline, CDR1 is SGHNT and CDR2 is YYREEE (reference sequence). This CDR3 is built from 15 residues. V was pared by 2 bases and J by 7 bases, with 18 bases between.

This clonotype was picked up a small number of times. This CDR3 is CASSEDRWGPPAFF. CDR3 bases: TGTGCCAGCAGTGAAGATCGGTGGGGTCCCCCAGCTTTCTTT. This rearrangement joins TRBV6-1 to TRBJ1-1; D gene ambiguous. This CDR3 spans 14 amino acids. The germline V and J ends were trimmed by 1 base and 10 bases, with 16 bases remaining between them. Germline CDR1 is MNHNS and CDR2 is SASEGT.

V is TRBV12-5 and J is TRBJ2-5, with D perhaps matching TRBD1 (5 bases). The V and J ends lost 8 bases and 3 bases respectively, with 10 bases between them. The CDR3 runs to 12 residues. Germline CDR1 and CDR2: LGHNT and FRNRAP. The CDR3 sequence is CASTDREETQYF. CDR3 nucleotide sequence: TGTGCTAGTACCGACAGAGAAGAGACCCAGTACTTC.

This chain joins TRBV28 and TRBJ2-7, with 9 bases identical to TRBD2. The CDR3 runs 16 residues. The ends lost 5 bases at V and 0 bases at J; junction bases unmatched: 8. Germline V gene sequence: CDR1 MDHEN, CDR2 SYDVKM. The CDR3 reads CASSPRFSGSSYEQYF. As DNA, the CDR3 is TGTGCCAGCAGTCCTCGTTTTAGCGGGAGCTCCTACGAGCAGTACTTC.

This clonotype occurred a few times. This sequence joins TRBV19 and TRBJ2-2, with TRBD2 as a possible D gene (6 bases). The CDR3 sequence is 14 residues long. V lost 6 bases to trimming and J lost 5 bases, with 13 bases between them. Germline lookup yields CDR1 LNHDA and CDR2 SQIVND (reference sequence). The CDR3 is CASRRRGGTGELFF. CDR3 DNA: TGTGCCAGTAGGAGGAGGGGCGGAACCGGGGAGCTGTTTTTT.

The rearrangement uses TRBV20-1 and TRBJ2-2, with unresolved D. The V gene lost 0 bases and the J gene lost 2 bases, with 7 bases spanning the gap. This CDR3 contains 14 residues. CDR1 is DFQATT and CDR2 is SNEGSKA in the germline V gene (reference sequence). The CDR3 region is CSARERLNTGELFF. In DNA, the CDR3 is TGCAGTGCTAGAGAGAGGCTTAACACCGGGGAGCTGTTTTTT.

This clonotype was seen only a few times. The chain uses TRBV7-8 and TRBJ2-5, with 10 bases lining up with TRBD1. This CDR3 comprises 16 residues. V was clipped by 5 bases and J by 0 bases; unmatched bases: 6. The germline V gene has CDR1 SGHVS and CDR2 FQNEAQ. The CDR3 region is CASSHRTGGNQETQYF. In DNA form, the CDR3 reads TGTGCCAGCAGCCACCGGACAGGGGGAAACCAAGAGACCCAGTACTTC.

The V call is TRBV29-1, the J call TRBJ2-1; D may match TRBD1 or TRBD2 (6 bases each). Germline CDR1 and CDR2: SQVTM and ANQGSEA. V was cut by 7 bases and J by 5 bases, with 18 bases left in between. This CDR3 contains 14 residues. The CDR3, as DNA: TGCAGCGCTCCAACAGGGACTTTCAACAATGAGCAGTTCTTC. Translated, it gives CSAPTGTFNNEQFF.

This clonotype was detected a few times. This sequence joins TRBV12-3 or TRBV12-4 and TRBJ1-1; D uncertain. Trimming stripped 5 bases from V and 1 base from J, with 11 bases between. The CDR3 loop spans 14 amino acids. The CDR3 loop is CASSTSDANTEAFF. DNA for the CDR3: TGTGCCAGCAGTACATCCGATGCGAACACTGAAGCTTTCTTT.

J is TRBJ1-5 and V is TRBV19; D remains ambiguous. The V end was cut by 6 bases, the J end by 0 bases, with 12 bases between. The germline gives CDR1 LNHDA, CDR2 SQIVND (reference sequence). There are 15 residues in the CDR3. The CDR3 reads CASRLGQNSNQPQHF. CDR3 sequence (DNA): TGTGCCAGTAGACTTGGTCAGAATAGCAATCAGCCCCAGCATTTT.

This clonotype turned up a few times. This sequence joins TRBV6-2 or TRBV6-3 and TRBJ2-7; 8 bases align to TRBD1. This CDR3 has 13 amino acids. V lost 2 bases to trimming and J lost 5 bases; unmatched junction nucleotides: 2. Germline-derived CDR1 and CDR2 are MNHEY and SVGEGT. The CDR3 nucleotides are TGTGCCAGCAGTTACGCAGGGGGCCACGAGCAGTACGTC. Amino acids: CASSYAGGHEQYV.

This chain links TRBV19 with TRBJ2-2; 8 nucleotides align to TRBD2. After removal of 10 bases from V and 3 bases from J, the junction contained 4 bases not matched to a gene. The CDR3 length is 13 residues. From germline, CDR1 is LNHDA and CDR2 SQIVND (reference sequence). CDR3 coding DNA: TGTGCCACTGGCGGGAGGTACACCGGGGAGCTGTTTTTT. This encodes CATGGRYTGELFF.